Shown below are 9 T cell receptor beta chains from a single sample sequenced in a study of identical twins. TCRdb ran MiXCR on the 5' RACE reads and lists one entry per CDR3 protein. The sample lists some 1,600,000 distinct CDR3 sequences; under 35% were seen once. The specimen sequenced was cord blood. The receptors shown here come from a newborn girl in good health.

The CDR3 protein is CASSINRNYGYTF. CDR3 in DNA: TGTGCCAGCAGCATAAATAGGAACTATGGCTACACCTTC. The chain combines TRBV12-3 or TRBV12-4 with TRBJ1-2; no clear D gene. The CDR3 covers 13 residues. The V gene lost 6 bases and the J gene lost 2 bases, with 10 bases spanning the gap.

The chain carries TRBV14 and TRBJ2-1; 10 nucleotides agree with TRBD2. CDR1 and CDR2 (germline): SGHDN, FVKESK. The CDR3 is 20 residues long. With 6 bases clipped from V and 4 bases from J, the junction kept 21 bases outside the gene matches. CDR3 DNA: TGTGCCAGCAGTCCCCCGGGGGGCAGGCTAGCGGGAGTACGGTACAATGAGCAGTTCTTC. This encodes CASSPPGGRLAGVRYNEQFF.

This clonotype turned up a few times. The chain recombines TRBV6-5 with TRBJ1-1; TRBD1 is a possible D gene (5 bases). CDR1 is MNHEY and CDR2 is SVGAGI in the germline V gene. V was clipped by 10 bases and J by 6 bases, with 21 bases between them. The CDR3 is 14 residues long. The CDR3 here is CATLRRQSSAEAFF. The CDR3 nucleotides are TGTGCCACCCTTCGACGACAGTCCTCGGCTGAAGCTTTCTTT.

This clonotype was counted only a few times. One end of the junction fails to match germline, which may point to a read error. The chain carries TRBV3-1 and TRBJ2-1; TRBD2 matches at 9 bases. Germline CDR1 reads LGHDT; CDR2 reads YNNKEL (reference sequence). The CDR3 covers 15 residues. The CDR3 loop is CASSQGASGTSEQFF. CDR3 DNA sequence: TGTGCCAGCAGTCAAGGTGCTAGCGGGACAAGTGAGCAGTTCTTC.

The chain joins TRBV28 to TRBJ2-3; the D gene is possibly TRBD1 (6 bases). The CDR3 has 16 residues. V was pared by 0 bases and J by 1 base, with 11 bases between. Germline V gene data show CDR1 as MDHEN and CDR2 as SYDVKM. As DNA, the CDR3 is TGTGCCAGCAGTTTATGGTCAGGGGCCTGCACAGATACGCAGTATTTT. It codes for CASSLWSGACTDTQYF.

In the case of this clonotype: An end of the junction differs from the germline gene, which may be a read error. The chain employs TRBV5-1 and TRBJ1-5, with D hard to call. Germline-derived CDR1 and CDR2 are SGHRS and YFSETQ. This CDR3 comprises 13 residues. In DNA, the CDR3 is TGCGCCAGCAGCTTCAACAGCAATCAGCCCCGGCATTTT. This gives the protein CASSFNSNQPRHF.

This clonotype was seen more than once but under ten times. The V gene is TRBV3-1, the J gene TRBJ2-7, with TRBD2 identical over 10 bases. The V gene end was trimmed by 3 bases and the J gene end by 0 bases; junction bases not matched to a gene: 5. Germline loops: CDR1 LGHDT, CDR2 YNNKEL (reference sequence). This CDR3 contains 16 residues. The DNA of the CDR3 is TGTGCCAGCAGCCACAGTAGCGGGGGGCTCTCCTACGAGCAGTACTTC. As protein: CASSHSSGGLSYEQYF.

V is TRBV7-2 and J is TRBJ1-2; D is uncertain. The CDR3 is 14 amino acids. The V and J ends lost 1 base and 3 bases respectively, with 9 bases between them. Germline CDR1 reads SGHTA; CDR2 reads FQGNSA. The CDR3 here is CASSLVRPDYGYTF. The CDR3 DNA sequence: TGTGCCAGCAGCTTAGTTAGGCCAGACTATGGCTACACCTTC.

The chain recombines TRBV4-2 with TRBJ1-2; the match to TRBD1 covers 7 bases. The CDR3 is made up of 16 amino acids. CDR1 is LGHNA, CDR2 YNFKEQ, per germline. The trim removed 3 bases at V and 8 bases at J, leaving 15 bases unmatched. In nucleotides, the CDR3 is TGTGCCAGCAGCCAGGAAGGGACAGTCCGGGCTGGAGGCTACACCTTC. It is translated as CASSQEGTVRAGGYTF.